One sample yielded the 30 T cell receptor beta chains listed below, sequenced in a study of CD8 T cells in ankylosing spondylitis. TCRdb re-called the 5' RACE reads through MiXCR, storing one row per CDR3 protein. The table shows about 180,000 distinct CDR3 sequences, with around 9.6% occurring only once. Material for sequencing was blood, either unsorted or a sorted T cell fraction (not recorded which). The source is a female donor with ankylosing spondylitis or in good health (not recorded which).

The rearrangement links TRBV14 to TRBJ2-1, with TRBD2 matching 8 bases. CDR3 length equals 18 residues. Germline CDR1 reads SGHDN; CDR2 reads FVKESK. J gave up 3 bases and V 0 bases, and 10 bases lay outside the gene matches. The CDR3 spells CASSQDPPAGGHYNEQFF. The CDR3 DNA reads TGTGCCAGCAGCCAAGACCCACCGGCGGGGGGACACTACAATGAGCAGTTCTTC.

A few counts support this clonotype. This chain connects TRBV12-3 or TRBV12-4 to TRBJ1-5, with D possibly TRBD1 on 6 matching bases. The CDR3 sequence is 17 residues long. Trimming pared 5 bases from V and 1 base from J, leaving 18 bases between. CDR3 DNA sequence: TGTGCCAGCAGTGGGGACGGGGGGGCGTCAAGCAATCAGCCCCAGCATTTT. It codes for CASSGDGGASSNQPQHF.

This clonotype was picked up a small number of times. The gene calls are TRBV7-9 and TRBJ1-5, with D unresolved. CDR1 and CDR2 (germline): SEHNR, FQNEAQ (reference sequence). This CDR3 is built from 15 residues. The V end lost 1 base, the J end lost 2 bases, and 9 bases lay between the germline ends. In DNA, the CDR3 is TGTGCCAGCAGCTTAGGAGGGAGCGGCAATCAGCCCCAGCATTTT. Amino acid sequence: CASSLGGSGNQPQHF.

This clonotype was picked up many times. V and J are TRBV3-1 and TRBJ2-7; 10 bases are shared with TRBD2. The CDR3 spans 14 residues. Germline loops: CDR1 LGHDT, CDR2 YNNKEL (reference sequence). The V gene end was trimmed by 2 bases and the J gene end by 3 bases; junction bases not matched to a gene: 1. The CDR3 DNA sequence: TGTGCCAGCAGCCAAAGGACTAGCGGCTACGAGCAGTACTTC. As protein: CASSQRTSGYEQYF.

This clonotype was observed many times. V and J are TRBV6-1 and TRBJ2-5; TRBD2 agrees at 7 bases. The V gene's germline CDR1 is MNHNS and CDR2 SASEGT. The CDR3 totals 14 residues. Germline trimming cut 10 bases from V and 1 base from J; bases unmatched to any gene: 9. The CDR3 DNA sequence: TGTGCCATCAAGAAGGCGGGGGTCCAAGAGACCCAGTACTTC. Its translation is CAIKKAGVQETQYF.

This chain links TRBV27 with TRBJ2-5, with a possible D match to TRBD1 (6 bases). This CDR3 has 15 residues. V lost 2 bases to trimming and J lost 5 bases, with 15 bases between them. CDR1 is MNHEY and CDR2 is SMNVEV in the germline V gene (reference sequence). Here the CDR3 reads CASSLIPGAEETQYF. For the CDR3, the DNA is TGTGCCAGCAGTTTAATCCCAGGGGCGGAGGAGACCCAGTACTTC.

This clonotype was counted only a few times. This chain links TRBV11-2 with TRBJ2-1; D remains ambiguous. The CDR3 has 14 amino acids. Per germline, CDR1 SGHAT and CDR2 FQNNGV. The V gene lost 0 bases and the J gene lost 4 bases, with 7 bases spanning the gap. Written as DNA, the CDR3 is TGTGCCAGCAGCTTAGATCTCCGTTACAATGAGCAGTTCTTC. Encoded protein: CASSLDLRYNEQFF.

The chain uses TRBV7-9 and TRBJ2-7, with 15 positions matching TRBD2. Trimming cost V 8 bases and J 4 bases; bases outside gene matches: 6. Germline V gene lookup returns CDR1 SEHNR and CDR2 FQNEAQ (reference sequence). The CDR3 has 15 amino acids. The CDR3, as DNA: TGTGCCAGCGGCGGGACTAGCGGGAGGAGGTACGAGCAGTACTTC. Amino acids: CASGGTSGRRYEQYF.

The sample holds many counts of this clonotype. V usage is TRBV5-1 and J usage is TRBJ1-1; D might be TRBD1 (5 bases). CDR1 and CDR2 (germline): SGHRS, YFSETQ. V lost 4 bases and J lost 3, with 13 bases in between. The CDR3 is 14 amino acids. CDR3 coding DNA: TGCGCCAGCAGCCCCAGAGGAGGGGACACTGAAGCTTTCTTT. This translates into CASSPRGGDTEAFF.

The CDR3 here is CASSLSVPRREYNSPLHF. The CDR3, as DNA: TGTGCCAGCAGTTTATCGGTGCCAAGAAGGGAGTATAATTCACCCCTCCACTTT. V and J are TRBV27 and TRBJ1-6; D unresolved. The CDR3 is made up of 18 amino acids. Germline CDR1 MNHEY, CDR2 SMNVEV (reference sequence). The V and J ends lost 0 bases and 4 bases respectively, with 16 bases between them.

This sequence joins TRBV21-1 and TRBJ1-2; TRBD1 is the table's D call and was not checked against the DNA. TRBV21-1 is marked as a pseudogene. This CDR3 is built from 12 residues. CDR3 amino acids: CANLTGQQGYTF. CDR3 nucleotide sequence: TGTGCCAACCTGACAGGGCAACAAGGCTACACCTTC.

This clonotype was detected only a few times. This chain links TRBV5-1 with TRBJ2-1; the D is unclear. Trimming shortened V by 5 bases and J by 6 bases, and 9 bases separated the two germline ends. The germline CDR1 and CDR2 sequences are SGHRS and YFSETQ. This CDR3 is 12 amino acids long. CDR3 in DNA: TGCGCCAGCAGGGGAATGGGCAATGAGCAGTTCTTC. It translates to CASRGMGNEQFF.

This chain's CDR3 is CASSTGTDPNQPQHF. The CDR3 nucleotides are TGTGCCAGCAGTACCGGGACGGACCCTAATCAGCCCCAGCATTTT. The chain links TRBV6-2 or TRBV6-3 to TRBJ1-5, with D tentatively TRBD1 (5 bases). The ends were cut back, 5 bases at V and 4 bases at J, with 15 bases in the middle. The CDR3 sequence is 15 residues long. Germline V gene lookup returns CDR1 MNHEY and CDR2 SVGEGT.

The V gene is TRBV5-8, the J gene TRBJ2-3; TRBD2 aligns across 12 bases. CDR1 is SGHTS and CDR2 is YDEGEE in the germline V gene. The trim removed 4 bases at V and 6 bases at J, leaving 9 bases unmatched. The CDR3 has 16 amino acids. CDR3 loop: CASSQGDTSGRDTQYF. CDR3 nucleotide sequence: TGTGCCAGCAGCCAGGGCGACACTAGCGGGAGGGATACGCAGTATTTT.

At least ten counts were recorded for this clonotype. This chain joins TRBV9 and TRBJ2-5; D call uncertain. The CDR3 length is 14 residues. Germline assignment: CDR1 SGDLS and CDR2 YYNGEE. V was trimmed by 3 bases and J by 0 bases, leaving 9 bases between them. DNA of the CDR3: TGTGCCAGCAGCGCTCTAATGGACCAAGAGACCCAGTACTTC. Protein: CASSALMDQETQYF. Full variable domain (remainder filled in from reference TRBV9 and TRBJ2-5): DSGVTQTPKHLITATGQRVTLRCSPRSGDLSVYWYQQSLDQGLQFLIQYYNGEERAKGNILERFSAQQFPDLHSELNLSSLELGDSALYFCASSALMDQETQYFGPGTRLLVL.

This clonotype showed up just a few times. The rearrangement links TRBV2 to TRBJ2-3; no firm D call. This CDR3 has 17 residues. The germline V gene encodes CDR1 SNHLY and CDR2 FYNNEI. V was trimmed by 3 bases and J by 2 bases, leaving 18 bases between them. CDR3: CASSEVPVDELTDTQYF. The CDR3 nucleotides read TGTGCCAGCAGTGAGGTTCCGGTCGACGAGCTCACAGATACGCAGTATTTT.

The chain couples TRBV5-6 to TRBJ2-1; D may be TRBD1 (8 bases). Trimming removed 4 bases at V and 3 bases at J, with 11 bases between. Germline-derived CDR1 and CDR2 are SGHDT and YYEEEE. The CDR3 has 14 amino acids. The CDR3 DNA is TGTGCCAGCAGCACAGGGGGGGACTACAATGAGCAGTTCTTC. It encodes CASSTGGDYNEQFF.

This clonotype was counted ten times or more. The V call is TRBV6-2 or TRBV6-3, the J call TRBJ1-1, with D hard to call. V lost 3 bases, J lost 7 bases, and 12 bases lay in between. Per germline, CDR1 MNHEY and CDR2 SVGEGT. This CDR3 contains 13 residues. CDR3 nucleotide sequence: TGTGCCAGCAGTTATAGCTCGGCAGGTGAAGCTTTCTTT. Translated, it gives CASSYSSAGEAFF.

This clonotype showed up just a few times. The chain's CDR3 is CSASRGTQYF. In nucleotides, the CDR3 is TGCAGTGCTAGTCGGGGTACGCAGTATTTT. This sequence joins TRBV20-1 and TRBJ2-3; D perhaps matches TRBD2 (5 bases). Germline loops: CDR1 DFQATT, CDR2 SNEGSKA (reference sequence). V was cut by 3 bases and J by 8 bases, with 6 bases left in between. The CDR3 contains 10 residues.

This clonotype was recorded a few times. The rearrangement links TRBV19 to TRBJ2-1; D is perhaps TRBD2 (6 bases). CDR1 and CDR2 from the germline V gene are LNHDA and SQIVND (reference sequence). The ends were cut back, 3 bases at V and 9 bases at J, with 12 bases in the middle. The CDR3 is made up of 13 amino acids. The CDR3 region is CASSIGAGPEQFF. CDR3 bases: TGTGCCAGTAGTATTGGAGCGGGCCCTGAGCAGTTCTTC.

This clonotype was observed a few times. J is TRBJ1-5 and V is TRBV7-2; 7 nucleotides agree with TRBD1. Germline-derived CDR1 and CDR2 are SGHTA and FQGNSA. CDR3 length equals 15 residues. J lost 4 bases, V lost 5 bases, and 8 bases had no gene match. The CDR3 sequence: CASSLSGTENQPQHF. CDR3 DNA: TGTGCCAGCAGCCTCTCCGGGACAGAAAATCAGCCCCAGCATTTT.

This clonotype has a handful of counts. The J gene is TRBJ2-7, the V gene TRBV20-1; no clear D gene. The CDR3 spans 14 residues. Germline V CDR1 and CDR2: DFQATT, SNEGSKA (reference sequence). V was cut by 2 bases and J by 3 bases, with 14 bases left in between. The CDR3 DNA reads TGCAGTGCTAGACGACCGGACGGTGGCTACGAGCAGTACTTC. Encoded protein: CSARRPDGGYEQYF.

This clonotype was counted between two and nine times. The CDR3 reads CASSLEPTGELFF. The CDR3 nucleotides read TGCGCCAGCAGCTTGGAGCCCACCGGGGAGCTGTTTTTT. This chain links TRBV5-1 with TRBJ2-2; D ambiguous. V was cut by 0 bases and J by 4 bases, with 4 bases left in between. CDR3 length equals 13 residues. Germline CDR1 reads SGHRS; CDR2 reads YFSETQ.

V is TRBV20-1 and J is TRBJ2-7, with D perhaps matching TRBD2 (6 bases). The CDR3 runs 13 residues. Per germline, CDR1 DFQATT and CDR2 SNEGSKA (reference sequence). Trimming shortened V by 4 bases and J by 3 bases, and 13 bases separated the two germline ends. This chain's CDR3 is CSATTRMGYEQYF. CDR3 sequence (DNA): TGCAGTGCTACGACTAGAATGGGCTACGAGCAGTACTTC.

The chain couples TRBV4-3 to TRBJ1-4; D might be TRBD1 (5 bases). V lost 0 bases, J lost 4 bases, and 9 bases lay in between. The CDR3 runs to 15 residues. Germline-derived CDR1 and CDR2 are LGHNA and YSLEER. The CDR3 reads CASSQEGRSNEKLFF. The CDR3 DNA sequence: TGCGCCAGCAGCCAAGAGGGACGGAGTAATGAAAAACTGTTTTTT.

This clonotype occurred many times. V is TRBV9 and J is TRBJ2-3; D perhaps matches TRBD2 (6 bases). This CDR3 has 15 residues. Germline CDR1 reads SGDLS; CDR2 reads YYNGEE. Trimming stripped 4 bases from V and 0 bases from J, with 12 bases between. The CDR3, as DNA: TGTGCCAGCAGCCATAGCGGCTCTAGCACAGATACGCAGTATTTT. This encodes CASSHSGSSTDTQYF.

This clonotype turned up a few times. This chain connects TRBV10-3 to TRBJ2-2; D ambiguous. Trimming pared 8 bases from V and 7 bases from J, leaving 17 bases between. The germline V gene has CDR1 ENHRY and CDR2 SYGVKD. The CDR3 loop spans 14 amino acids. This CDR3 is CAIHPGDLGGELFF. CDR3 in DNA: TGTGCCATCCATCCTGGGGATCTCGGCGGGGAGCTGTTTTTT.

This clonotype occurred a few times. The chain uses TRBV7-6 and TRBJ2-7; D unclear. Germline lookup yields CDR1 SGHVS and CDR2 FNYEAQ. The V end was cut by 0 bases, the J end by 5 bases, with 8 bases between. The CDR3 extends over 13 amino acids. DNA of the CDR3: TGTGCCAGCAGCTTAGCCGGGTCGGACGAGCAGTACTTC. Protein product: CASSLAGSDEQYF.

The chain is built from TRBV10-3 and TRBJ2-7; 7 bases line up with TRBD1. V lost 1 base and J lost 9; bases outside the gene matches: 18. Germline loops: CDR1 ENHRY, CDR2 SYGVKD. The CDR3 loop spans 17 amino acids. The CDR3 here is CAISEFVVGQDLRWQYF. Written as DNA, the CDR3 is TGTGCCATCAGTGAGTTTGTGGTCGGACAGGACCTACGATGGCAGTACTTC.

This clonotype has just a few counts. The chain combines TRBV3-1 with TRBJ1-1; possibly TRBD1 for D (5 bases). The V gene's germline CDR1 is LGHDT and CDR2 YNNKEL (reference sequence). V was trimmed by 1 base and J by 7 bases, leaving 10 bases between them. The CDR3 is 13 residues long. The CDR3 nucleotides are TGTGCCAGCAGCCAAGCTCTAGGGGTTGAAGCTTTCTTT. Protein sequence: CASSQALGVEAFF.